Following are 32 T cell receptor beta chains from one sample sequenced in a study of shared clonotypes between healthy human individuals. The data were produced by immunoSEQ multiplex PCR, yet TCRdb's version contains in-frame clones alone and is incomplete. The table lists about 2.3 million clones, just under 95% of them singletons. Material: naive CD4+ T cells from PBMCs. Subset of the sample: CD45RA+ positively selected. The receptors here all came from a man younger than 30 in good health. Some clones in this sample may be carry-over from other donors' samples.

The chain carries TRBV28 and TRBJ2-2; D might be TRBD2 (7 bases). The CDR3 extends over 15 amino acids. CDR1 MDHEN and CDR2 SYDVKM come from the germline V gene. V shed 4 bases and J shed 5 bases, with 14 bases lying between them. CDR3 amino acids: CASSSRERGTGELFF. The DNA for the CDR3 is TGTGCCAGCAGTTCGCGGGAGAGGGGGACCGGGGAGCTGTTTTTT.

The chain couples TRBV29-1 to TRBJ1-2; the D is unclear. The ends were cut back, 6 bases at V and 0 bases at J, with 11 bases in the middle. The CDR3 runs 13 residues. From germline, CDR1 is SQVTM and CDR2 ANQGSEA. DNA of the CDR3: TGCAGCGTGTTCGAGGGAGCTAACTATGGCTACACCTTC. It is translated as CSVFEGANYGYTF.

V is TRBV4-3 and J is TRBJ2-3; 11 bases line up with TRBD2. Germline CDR1 and CDR2: LGHNA and YSLEER. Trimming cost V 2 bases and J 5 bases; bases outside gene matches: 12. The CDR3 is 18 amino acids. Here the CDR3 DNA reads TGCGCCAGCAGCCAATGGCTAGCGGGAGGTCCCGCCGGAGATACGCAGTATTTT. It encodes CASSQWLAGGPAGDTQYF.

The rearrangement uses TRBV29-1 and TRBJ1-1; possible D gene TRBD1, 5 bases. With 6 bases removed from V and 3 bases from J, the gap between germline ends came to 17 bases. The CDR3 runs 14 residues. Germline V gives CDR1 SQVTM, CDR2 ANQGSEA. In nucleotides, the CDR3 is TGCAGCGTGGGGCGGGCCCTTACTGACACTGAAGCTTTCTTT. It specifies CSVGRALTDTEAFF. Full variable domain (outside the CDR3, taken from reference TRBV29-1 and TRBJ1-1): SAVISQKPSRDICQRGTSLTIQCQVDSQVTMMFWYRQQPGQSLTLIATANQGSEATYESGFVIDKFPISRPNLTFSTLTVSNMSPEDSSIYLCSVGRALTDTEAFFGQGTRLTVV.

The genes are TRBV6-5 and TRBJ2-3; D gene ambiguous. Germline values: CDR1 MNHEY, CDR2 SVGAGI. The length of the CDR3 is 14 residues. The V end lost 6 bases, the J end lost 1 base, and 11 bases lay between the germline ends. The CDR3 region has the DNA TGTGCCAGCAGATCCGCTGGGGGCACAGATACGCAGTATTTT. This encodes CASRSAGGTDTQYF.

J is TRBJ2-5 and V is TRBV18; 9 bases are shared with TRBD2. Germline assignment: CDR1 KGHSH and CDR2 LQKENI. V shed 2 bases and J 0 bases; nucleotides not matched to a gene: 4. The CDR3 covers 16 residues. The CDR3 here is CASSPILAGNQETQYF. The DNA for the CDR3 is TGTGCCAGCTCACCAATACTAGCGGGTAACCAAGAGACCCAGTACTTC. The full variable domain, its missing parts supplied by reference TRBV18 and TRBJ2-5, is NAGVMQNPRHLVRRRGQEARLRCSPMKGHSHVYWYRQLPEEGLKFMVYLQKENIIDESGMPKERFSAEFPKEGPSILRIQQVVRGDSAAYFCASSPILAGNQETQYFGPGTRLLVL.

The V call is TRBV5-4, the J call TRBJ2-1; a possible D gene is TRBD2 (6 bases). The V and J ends lost 4 bases and 0 bases respectively, with 11 bases between them. In germline, CDR1 is SGHNT, CDR2 YYREEE (reference sequence). The CDR3 is made up of 15 amino acids. DNA for the CDR3: TGTGCCAGCAGCGCACTAGCTTACTCCTACAATGAGCAGTTCTTC. The encoded protein is CASSALAYSYNEQFF.

The rearrangement links TRBV18 to TRBJ1-1; no clear D gene. Trimming left V 1 base short and J 1 base short, with 16 bases between. In germline, CDR1 is KGHSH, CDR2 LQKENI. The CDR3 has 17 residues. CDR3 loop: CASSPREIRGGNTEAFF. The CDR3 DNA reads TGTGCCAGCTCACCACGCGAGATACGAGGAGGGAACACTGAAGCTTTCTTT. The full variable domain, its missing parts supplied by reference TRBV18 and TRBJ1-1, is NAGVMQNPRHLVRRRGQEARLRCSPMKGHSHVYWYRQLPEEGLKFMVYLQKENIIDESGMPKERFSAEFPKEGPSILRIQQVVRGDSAAYFCASSPREIRGGNTEAFFGQGTRLTVV.

The chain has TRBV28 and TRBJ2-3; TRBD2 matches at 9 bases. Trimming took 8 bases from V and 2 from J; bases not matched to a gene: 8. The CDR3 runs to 15 residues. Germline-derived CDR1 and CDR2 are MDHEN and SYDVKM. This chain's CDR3 is CASATTSGATDTQYF. CDR3 bases: TGTGCCAGCGCCACGACTAGCGGTGCCACAGATACGCAGTATTTT.

The rearrangement links TRBV30 to TRBJ2-3; no definite D call. The CDR3 is 14 residues long. The V end lost 0 bases, the J end lost 6 bases, and 13 bases lay between the germline ends. Germline values: CDR1 GTSNPN, CDR2 SVGIG (reference sequence). CDR3 residues: CAWSVSGNVDTQYF. Here the CDR3 DNA reads TGTGCCTGGAGTGTATCTGGGAACGTCGATACGCAGTATTTT.

Written as DNA, the CDR3 is TGTGCCAGCAGCGCAGCGGGAGGGGTGACCGGGGAGCTGTTTTTT. It codes for CASSAAGGVTGELFF. This chain connects TRBV7-3 to TRBJ2-2; 10 bases align to TRBD2. V lost 5 bases and J lost 5; bases outside the gene matches: 5. Germline V gives CDR1 SGHTA, CDR2 FQGTGA. There are 15 residues in the CDR3. Full variable domain (outside the CDR3, taken from reference TRBV7-3 and TRBJ2-2): GAGVSQTPSNKVTEKGKYVELRCDPISGHTALYWYRQSLGQGPEFLIYFQGTGAADDSGLPNDRFFAVRPEGSVSTLKIQRTERGDSAVYLCASSAAGGVTGELFFGEGSRLTVL.

This chain links TRBV19 with TRBJ2-7, with 11 nucleotides matching TRBD2. This CDR3 has 14 residues. The germline V gene encodes CDR1 LNHDA and CDR2 SQIVND (reference sequence). With V trimmed by 7 bases and J by 6 bases, 8 bases remained unmatched. The CDR3 loop reads CASTTLAGEGEQYF. In DNA form, the CDR3 reads TGTGCCAGTACCACACTAGCGGGAGAAGGCGAGCAGTACTTC.

This chain joins TRBV10-1 and TRBJ2-7; TRBD2 matches 8 bases. Germline CDR1 is WNHNN and CDR2 is SYGVQD (reference sequence). The CDR3 totals 14 residues. V was pared by 6 bases and J by 4 bases, with 8 bases of the junction left unmatched. The CDR3 loop reads CASSGGGTPYEQYF. The CDR3 DNA is TGCGCCAGCAGCGGGGGGGGTACCCCTTACGAGCAGTACTTC.

V is TRBV4-1 and J is TRBJ2-1, with TRBD1 matching over 7 bases. Trimming removed 0 bases from V and 4 bases from J; junction bases left unmatched: 9. Germline CDR1 MGHRA, CDR2 YSYEKL. This CDR3 is built from 17 residues. The CDR3 region is CASSQEWQPGGYNEQFF. CDR3 coding DNA: TGCGCCAGCAGCCAAGAGTGGCAGCCAGGGGGTTACAATGAGCAGTTCTTC.

The chain combines TRBV15 with TRBJ2-1; TRBD1 matches at 9 bases. Germline lookup yields CDR1 LNHNV and CDR2 YYDKDF (reference sequence). The CDR3 loop spans 15 amino acids. The ends lost 5 bases at V and 5 bases at J; junction bases unmatched: 7. CDR3 sequence (DNA): TGTGCCACCAGCCTATTACAGGGGGCCGACAATGAGCAGTTCTTC. As protein: CATSLLQGADNEQFF.

In this sample, this clone turned up once. V gene TRBV18 combines with J gene TRBJ2-2; TRBD1 is a possible D gene (6 bases). The ends were cut back, 1 base at V and 4 bases at J, with 10 bases in the middle. The CDR3 spans 15 residues. The germline V gene has CDR1 KGHSH and CDR2 LQKENI. In DNA, the CDR3 is TGTGCCAGCTCACCACGACAGGAGACCACCGGGGAGCTGTTTTTT. Residues: CASSPRQETTGELFF.

This CDR3 reads CASSPLTGTGGPMNTEAFF. For the CDR3, the DNA is TGTGCCAGCTCACCACTAACCGGGACAGGGGGCCCCATGAACACTGAAGCTTTCTTT. V is TRBV18 and J is TRBJ1-1, with TRBD1 matching over 12 bases. Germline CDR1 is KGHSH and CDR2 is LQKENI. The CDR3 contains 19 residues. Trimming took 1 base from V and 0 from J; bases not matched to a gene: 9.

The chain recombines TRBV28 with TRBJ2-5, with D unclear. This CDR3 has 12 residues. Germline lookup yields CDR1 MDHEN and CDR2 SYDVKM. The ends were cut back, 7 bases at V and 5 bases at J, with 11 bases in the middle. The CDR3 DNA is TGTGCCAGCACCGTAGGAAGGGAGACCCAGTACTTC. Its protein is CASTVGRETQYF.

The sample holds a few counts of this clone. The rearrangement uses TRBV6-1 and TRBJ1-4; D is unresolved. Deletions cut 8 bases from V and 11 bases from J, with 12 bases between. Germline CDR1 reads MNHNS; CDR2 reads SASEGT. The CDR3 spans 11 residues. CDR3 bases: TGTGCCAGCGATCGCGTAGGGAAACTGTTTTTT. Translating gives CASDRVGKLFF.

The genes are TRBV7-7 and TRBJ1-1, with D tentatively TRBD1 (6 bases). The CDR3 covers 15 residues. V was trimmed by 0 bases and J by 1 base, leaving 9 bases between them. Germline assignment: CDR1 SSHAT and CDR2 FNYEAQ (reference sequence). This chain's CDR3 is CASSLAGHQNTEAFF. The CDR3 DNA follows: TGTGCCAGCAGCTTAGCGGGACATCAGAACACTGAAGCTTTCTTT.

Of note for this clone: At the DNA level, this CDR3 is encoded by other sequences in the same sample as well. V gene TRBV19 combines with J gene TRBJ1-5; a possible D gene is TRBD1 (6 bases). Germline V gives CDR1 LNHDA, CDR2 SQIVND (reference sequence). The V and J ends lost 6 bases and 1 base respectively, with 10 bases between them. This CDR3 has 14 amino acids. The CDR3 is CASSPTGSNQPQHF. In nucleotides, the CDR3 is TGTGCCAGTAGCCCCACAGGGAGCAATCAGCCCCAGCATTTT.

The chain recombines TRBV28 with TRBJ2-7, with D uncertain. Trimming left V 7 bases short and J 0 bases short, with 19 bases between. CDR1 is MDHEN and CDR2 is SYDVKM in the germline V gene. The CDR3 totals 16 residues. In DNA form, the CDR3 reads TGTGCCAGCACCCTTTCCCAGGATTTCACCTCCTACGAGCAGTACTTC. It specifies CASTLSQDFTSYEQYF.

This chain links TRBV2 with TRBJ2-7; D is undetermined. V was pared by 10 bases and J by 7 bases, with 11 bases between. The CDR3 spans 10 residues. CDR1 and CDR2 (germline): SNHLY, FYNNEI. The DNA of the CDR3 is TGTGCCACCAAATCCCGGGAGCAGTACTTC. Its protein product is CATKSREQYF.

The chain carries TRBV7-3 and TRBJ2-1, with 11 bases matching TRBD2. Germline CDR1 reads SGHTA; CDR2 reads FQGTGA. Trimming at V came to 4 bases and at J to 3 bases, leaving 5 bases not matched to a gene. The CDR3 runs 16 residues. DNA of the CDR3: TGTGCCAGCAGCTCAGCGACTAGCGGGAACTACAATGAGCAGTTCTTC. It translates to CASSSATSGNYNEQFF. Looking up the rest from reference TRBV7-3 and TRBJ2-1 gives the full variable domain: GAGVSQTPSNKVTEKGKYVELRCDPISGHTALYWYRQSLGQGPEFLIYFQGTGAADDSGLPNDRFFAVRPEGSVSTLKIQRTERGDSAVYLCASSSATSGNYNEQFFGPGTRLTVL.

This chain joins TRBV5-8 and TRBJ2-5, with D unresolved. Germline CDR1 SGHTS, CDR2 YDEGEE. CDR3 size: 16 residues. Deletions cut 0 bases from V and 1 base from J, with 13 bases between. CDR3: CASSLAGRAAQETQYF. The CDR3 bases are TGTGCCAGCAGCTTGGCCGGTCGGGCGGCCCAAGAGACCCAGTACTTC.

As for this clone: Other nucleotide sequences in the sample specify the same CDR3. The chain couples TRBV6-6 to TRBJ1-2; D possibly corresponds to TRBD1 (5 bases). The CDR3 runs to 13 residues. V was pared by 5 bases and J by 2 bases, with 9 bases between. Germline V CDR1 and CDR2: MNHNY, SVGAGI (reference sequence). The CDR3 here is CASSRDGNYGYTF. The CDR3 nucleotides read TGTGCCAGCAGTCGGGACGGAAACTATGGCTACACCTTC.

The CDR3 nucleotides read TGCGCCAGCAGCCAACTACTAGCGGGAGGCCTCTCCTACGAGCAGTACTTC. Translating gives CASSQLLAGGLSYEQYF. The J gene is TRBJ2-7, the V gene TRBV4-1; TRBD2 matches 12 bases. Germline V gives CDR1 MGHRA, CDR2 YSYEKL. V was clipped by 2 bases and J by 0 bases; unmatched bases: 5. CDR3 length: 17 residues.

This chain connects TRBV6-6 to TRBJ1-5; D is unresolved. This CDR3 is 13 amino acids long. V was shortened by 2 bases and J by 6 bases, with 8 bases between the two germline ends. Germline CDR1 is MNHNY and CDR2 is SVGAGI (reference sequence). The CDR3, as DNA: TGTGCCAGCAGTTACCAGATCCGTCAGCCCCAGCATTTT. Translating it yields CASSYQIRQPQHF.

The count of this clone is one. The V gene is TRBV30, the J gene TRBJ2-2; 7 bases match TRBD1. This CDR3 comprises 18 residues. Germline V lookup: CDR1 GTSNPN, CDR2 SVGIG (reference sequence). V trimming: 2 bases; J trimming: 6 bases; junction bases outside the gene matches: 18. Here the CDR3 DNA reads TGTGCCTGGAGTCCCCGACAGGGAATAGGGGTATTCTCCGGGGAGCTGTTTTTT. Residues: CAWSPRQGIGVFSGELFF.

V usage is TRBV28 and J usage is TRBJ1-5, with TRBD1 as a possible D gene (5 bases). The CDR3 runs 15 residues. V gave up 3 bases and J gave up 1 base, with 10 bases separating them. Germline lookup yields CDR1 MDHEN and CDR2 SYDVKM. In DNA, the CDR3 is TGTGCCAGCAGTTTTGGGGCAGGGAGCAATCAGCCCCAGCATTTT. This sequence encodes CASSFGAGSNQPQHF.

Turning to this clone: Other DNA sequences from this sample encode an identical CDR3 as well. The chain joins TRBV5-1 to TRBJ2-6; D is perhaps TRBD2 (5 bases). Germline V gene sequence: CDR1 SGHRS, CDR2 YFSETQ. Deletions cut 4 bases from V and 1 base from J, with 9 bases between. The CDR3 runs 15 residues. This chain's CDR3 is CASSLEASGANVLTF. The CDR3 bases are TGCGCCAGCAGCCTGGAGGCGTCTGGGGCCAACGTCCTGACTTTC.

The rearrangement links TRBV5-4 to TRBJ2-7; TRBD1 is a possible D gene (6 bases). V was trimmed by 4 bases and J by 4 bases, leaving 12 bases between them. The V gene's germline CDR1 is SGHNT and CDR2 YYREEE (reference sequence). This CDR3 is built from 13 residues. CDR3: CASSLQDRYEQYF. The CDR3 nucleotides are TGTGCCAGCAGCCTTCAGGACAGATACGAGCAGTACTTC.